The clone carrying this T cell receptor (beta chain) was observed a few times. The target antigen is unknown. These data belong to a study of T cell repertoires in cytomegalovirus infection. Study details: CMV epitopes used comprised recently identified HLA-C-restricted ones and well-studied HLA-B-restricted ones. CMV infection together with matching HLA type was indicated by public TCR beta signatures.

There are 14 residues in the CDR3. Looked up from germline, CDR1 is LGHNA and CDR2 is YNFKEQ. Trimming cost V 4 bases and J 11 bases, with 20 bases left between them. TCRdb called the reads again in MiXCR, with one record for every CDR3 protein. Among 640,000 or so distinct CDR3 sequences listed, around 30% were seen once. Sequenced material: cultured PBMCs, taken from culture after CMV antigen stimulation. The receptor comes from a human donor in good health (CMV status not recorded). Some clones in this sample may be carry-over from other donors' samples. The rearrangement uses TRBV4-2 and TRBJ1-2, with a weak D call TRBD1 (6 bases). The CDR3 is CASSRPGDPNGYTF. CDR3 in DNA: TGTGCCAGCAGCCGTCCAGGGGACCCCAACGGGTACACCTTC.